The T cell receptor beta chain described here comes from a study of radiation and T cells in renal cell carcinoma. This CDR3 region has 19 residues. The germline V gene encodes CDR1 SGHDN and CDR2 FVKESK. V gave up 4 bases and J gave up 0 bases, with 21 bases separating them. Measured with immunoSEQ multiplex PCR; TCRdb has only the in-frame clones, and not every one. This table has some 120,000 clones, more than 80% appearing once. The time point denotes: blood 2 weeks post-SBRT. Indicated treatment: 15 Gy SBRT to primary tumor, nephrectomy 4 weeks later. The sequences come from blood, collected from a patient whose treatment included radiotherapy and nephrectomy. The sequence came from a woman in her sixties with renal cell carcinoma. The gene calls are TRBV14 and TRBJ2-2; TRBD1 or TRBD2 may be the D gene (6 bases each). The CDR3 DNA reads as TGTGCCAGCAGCCCAGGGGTCACCGGCCGGGGGACGAACACCGGGGAGCTGTTTTTT. Translating gives CASSPGVTGRGTNTGELFF.